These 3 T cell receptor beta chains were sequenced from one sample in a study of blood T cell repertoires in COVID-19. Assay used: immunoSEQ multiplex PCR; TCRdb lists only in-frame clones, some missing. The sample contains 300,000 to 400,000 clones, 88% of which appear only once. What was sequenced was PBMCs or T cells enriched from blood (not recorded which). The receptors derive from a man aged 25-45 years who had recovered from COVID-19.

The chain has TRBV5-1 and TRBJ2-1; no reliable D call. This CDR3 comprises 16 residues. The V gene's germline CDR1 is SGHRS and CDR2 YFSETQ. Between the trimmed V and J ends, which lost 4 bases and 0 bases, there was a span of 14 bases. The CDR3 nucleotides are TGCGCCAGCAGCCCGCCCACGTTCAGCTCCTACAATGAGCAGTTCTTC. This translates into CASSPPTFSSYNEQFF.

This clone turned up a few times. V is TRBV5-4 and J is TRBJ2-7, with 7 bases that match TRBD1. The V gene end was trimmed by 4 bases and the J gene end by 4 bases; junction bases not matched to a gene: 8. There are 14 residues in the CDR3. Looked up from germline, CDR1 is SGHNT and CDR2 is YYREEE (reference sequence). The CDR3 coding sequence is TGTGCCAGCAGCGTTAACGACAGGGCTTACGAGCAGTACTTC. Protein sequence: CASSVNDRAYEQYF.

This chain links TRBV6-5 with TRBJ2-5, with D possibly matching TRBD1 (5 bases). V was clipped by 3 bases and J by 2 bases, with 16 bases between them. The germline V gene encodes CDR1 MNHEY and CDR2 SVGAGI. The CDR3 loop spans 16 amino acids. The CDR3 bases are TGTGCCAGCAGTTATGGGGCCGGGCCCCGGCAAGAGACCCAGTACTTC. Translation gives CASSYGAGPRQETQYF.